These 30 T cell receptor beta chains originate from one sample sequenced in a study of blood T cell repertoires in COVID-19. Repertoires were generated with immunoSEQ multiplex PCR, while TCRdb's copy carries only in-frame clones and drops some. Seen here are 150,000 to 200,000 clones, approximately 81% observed once, and the top ten hold roughly 8%. Sequences were obtained from PBMCs or T cells enriched from blood (not recorded which). The receptors here all came from a woman in her forties or fifties who had recovered from COVID-19.

V gene TRBV7-9 combines with J gene TRBJ2-2; TRBD2 might be the D (6 bases). CDR1 and CDR2 (germline): SEHNR, FQNEAQ (reference sequence). The CDR3 is made up of 16 amino acids. The ends were cut back, 4 bases at V and 10 bases at J, with 22 bases in the middle. The CDR3 DNA is TGTGCCAGCAGCTCGCGTCCTGGGGGGACCCCGGAGGAGCTGTTTTTT. The encoded protein is CASSSRPGGTPEELFF.

J is TRBJ2-3 and V is TRBV29-1; 12 positions match TRBD2. The V segment lost 6 bases and the J segment 5 bases; nucleotides outside the gene matches: 6. Germline CDR1 is SQVTM and CDR2 is ANQGSEA. The CDR3 has 14 residues. CDR3 region: CSVETSGRQDTQYF. In DNA form, the CDR3 reads TGCAGCGTGGAGACTAGCGGGAGACAAGATACGCAGTATTTT.

For the CDR3, the DNA is TGTGCCAGCAGTGAGGGACAGGGGAGATGGTTAAATGAAAAACTGTTTTTT. It encodes CASSEGQGRWLNEKLFF. The rearrangement joins TRBV28 to TRBJ1-4, with 10 positions matching TRBD1. The CDR3 extends over 17 amino acids. The germline gives CDR1 MDHEN, CDR2 SYDVKM. V shed 5 bases, J shed 5 bases, and the junction held 11 bases outside the gene matches.

The chain combines TRBV9 with TRBJ1-5; weak D call: TRBD1 (5 bases). The ends were cut back, 4 bases at V and 4 bases at J, with 15 bases in the middle. Germline lookup yields CDR1 SGDLS and CDR2 YYNGEE. The CDR3 has 15 amino acids. The CDR3 sequence: CASSLSGGRNQPQHF. CDR3 nucleotides: TGTGCCAGCAGCCTCTCGGGGGGTAGAAATCAGCCCCAGCATTTT.

V and J are TRBV7-2 and TRBJ2-3; D is perhaps TRBD2 (6 bases). The germline V and J ends were trimmed by 4 bases and 6 bases, with 20 bases remaining between them. Germline CDR1 SGHTA, CDR2 FQGNSA. The CDR3 loop spans 16 amino acids. The CDR3 region has the DNA TGTGCCAGCAGCTCTCGCTTAGCGGAGGGTTGGGATACGCAGTATTTT. Its protein product is CASSSRLAEGWDTQYF.

The chain is built from TRBV28 and TRBJ1-5; 7 bases line up with TRBD1. Germline V gene sequence: CDR1 MDHEN, CDR2 SYDVKM. This CDR3 contains 15 residues. V trimming: 6 bases; J trimming: 3 bases; junction bases outside the gene matches: 8. The DNA for the CDR3 is TGTGCCAGCAGGTCCGGGACAGTTTCCAATCAGCCCCAGCATTTT. It translates to CASRSGTVSNQPQHF.

V usage is TRBV7-9 and J usage is TRBJ2-7; possibly TRBD1 for D (5 bases). This CDR3 contains 13 residues. CDR1 and CDR2 from the germline V gene are SEHNR and FQNEAQ (reference sequence). The germline V and J ends were trimmed by 4 bases and 6 bases, with 13 bases remaining between them. The CDR3 here is CASSSTRVAEQYF. CDR3 DNA: TGTGCCAGCAGCTCTACCAGGGTTGCCGAGCAGTACTTC.

The chain recombines TRBV4-3 with TRBJ2-1, with D perhaps matching TRBD2 (6 bases). The CDR3 is 15 residues long. V was clipped by 0 bases and J by 10 bases, with 16 bases between them. CDR1 and CDR2 (germline): LGHNA, YSLEER. The CDR3 DNA sequence: TGCGCCAGCAGCCAAGAGGGGGACTCTGGCATGGAGCAGTTCTTC. Protein product: CASSQEGDSGMEQFF.

The gene calls are TRBV29-1 and TRBJ2-7, with D possibly matching TRBD1 (5 bases). With 4 bases removed from V and 0 bases from J, the gap between germline ends came to 10 bases. This CDR3 is 13 amino acids long. The germline CDR1 and CDR2 sequences are SQVTM and ANQGSEA. CDR3 sequence reads: CSVVQGNSYEQYF. For the CDR3, the DNA is TGCAGCGTTGTCCAGGGAAACTCCTACGAGCAGTACTTC.

The chain uses TRBV11-2 and TRBJ1-2, with a tentative D call TRBD1 (6 bases). This CDR3 is 13 amino acids long. V lost 5 bases and J 8 bases, leaving 15 bases between the germline ends. Germline CDR1 and CDR2: SGHAT and FQNNGV. For the CDR3, the DNA is TGTGCCAGCAGCCCGTCAACAGGGACCGGCTACACCTTC. Encoded protein: CASSPSTGTGYTF.

The V call is TRBV21-1, the J call TRBJ1-5; TRBD1, the table's D call, lacks a check against the DNA. TRBV21-1 represents a pseudogene. The CDR3 is 19 amino acids. This chain's CDR3 is CASSKVRRKGRQGVKPQHF. DNA of the CDR3: TGTGCCAGCAGCAAAGTGCGTCGGAAGGGTCGACAGGGGGTGAAGCCCCAGCATTTT.

J is TRBJ1-3 and V is TRBV3-1 (or the pseudogene TRBV3-2); 8 bases match TRBD1. From germline, CDR1 is LGHDT and CDR2 YNNKEL (reference sequence). The CDR3 runs 16 residues. V was clipped by 4 bases and J by 3 bases; unmatched bases: 8. The CDR3 DNA reads as TGTGCCAGCAGCCCCGGACAGGGAAGAAGTGGAAACACCATATATTTT. Protein product: CASSPGQGRSGNTIYF.

J is TRBJ1-6 and V is TRBV27; TRBD1 matches at 10 bases. After removal of 3 bases from V and 11 bases from J, the junction contained 7 bases not matched to a gene. CDR1 MNHEY and CDR2 SMNVEV come from the germline V gene (reference sequence). There are 15 residues in the CDR3. The CDR3 sequence: CASSFWTGGLAPLHF. CDR3 nucleotides: TGTGCCAGCAGTTTCTGGACAGGGGGTTTGGCACCCCTCCACTTT.

This clone is a singleton in its sample. V gene TRBV7-2 combines with J gene TRBJ1-1; TRBD1 matches 8 bases. Germline V gene sequence: CDR1 SGHTA, CDR2 FQGNSA. The CDR3 length is 14 residues. V gave up 5 bases and J gave up 6 bases; unmatched junction bases: 8. The CDR3 loop reads CASSQQGQDPEAFF. The CDR3 DNA reads TGTGCCAGCAGCCAACAGGGACAGGATCCTGAAGCTTTCTTT. Looking up the rest from reference TRBV7-2 and TRBJ1-1 gives the full variable domain: GAGVSQSPSNKVTEKGKDVELRCDPISGHTALYWYRQSLGQGLEFLIYFQGNSAPDKSGLPSDRFSAERTGGSVSTLTIQRTQQEDSAVYLCASSQQGQDPEAFFGQGTRLTVV.

The J gene is TRBJ1-5, the V gene TRBV12-3 or TRBV12-4; D is perhaps TRBD1 (6 bases). CDR3 length: 13 residues. With 6 bases removed from V and 5 bases from J, the gap between germline ends came to 11 bases. As DNA, the CDR3 is TGTGCCAGCAGCCCAAACAGGGATCAGCCCCAGCATTTT. It translates to CASSPNRDQPQHF.

This sequence joins TRBV2 and TRBJ1-1; D ambiguous. Trimming removed 6 bases at V and 5 bases at J, with 16 bases between. Germline V lookup: CDR1 SNHLY, CDR2 FYNNEI. The CDR3 spans 14 residues. CDR3 nucleotides: TGTGCCAGCAGGGCCTCGGGATTGGAAACTGAAGCTTTCTTT. It yields the protein CASRASGLETEAFF.

The rearrangement joins TRBV2 to TRBJ1-6, with 7 bases aligning to TRBD1. Germline CDR1 is SNHLY and CDR2 is FYNNEI. This CDR3 comprises 14 residues. V shed 6 bases, J shed 7 bases, and the junction held 6 bases outside the gene matches. Written as DNA, the CDR3 is TGTGCCAGCAGGAGGGACAGCACAAATTCACCCCTCCACTTT. This encodes CASRRDSTNSPLHF.

V gene TRBV2 combines with J gene TRBJ2-7; TRBD1 agrees at 8 bases. CDR3 length: 14 amino acids. The trim removed 8 bases at V and 1 base at J, leaving 7 bases unmatched. Germline values: CDR1 SNHLY, CDR2 FYNNEI. The CDR3 nucleotides are TGTGCCAGCGGAGGGACAGGTGGGTCCTACGAGCAGTACTTC. This codes for CASGGTGGSYEQYF.

This clone was observed once. CDR3 protein: CASSLQQLATETQYF. In DNA form, the CDR3 reads TGCGCCAGCAGCTTGCAACAGCTGGCTACAGAGACCCAGTACTTC. The rearrangement links TRBV5-1 to TRBJ2-5; D ambiguous. Trimming took off 1 base at V and 4 bases at J, with 14 bases between the two ends. The CDR3 has 15 residues. Per germline, CDR1 SGHRS and CDR2 YFSETQ.

This clone was recorded only once. The gene calls are TRBV27 and TRBJ2-1; 9 bases align to TRBD2. Germline CDR1 and CDR2: MNHEY and SMNVEV (reference sequence). The CDR3 runs 15 residues. V was pared by 4 bases and J by 5 bases, with 6 bases of the junction left unmatched. CDR3 loop: CASSSSGIGHNEQFF. For the CDR3, the DNA is TGTGCCAGCAGTTCTAGCGGGATAGGCCACAATGAGCAGTTCTTC.

V is TRBV29-1 and J is TRBJ1-2; 10 bases agree with TRBD1. The J segment lost 12 bases and the V segment lost 3 bases, leaving 10 bases of the junction unmatched. The CDR3 sequence is 13 residues long. Germline values: CDR1 SQVTM, CDR2 ANQGSEA. CDR3 loop: CSVDAGTGVVNTF. The DNA for the CDR3 is TGCAGCGTTGATGCCGGGACAGGGGTAGTGAACACCTTC. The whole variable domain, filled in from reference TRBV29-1 and TRBJ1-2, reads SAVISQKPSRDICQRGTSLTIQCQVDSQVTMMFWYRQQPGQSLTLIATANQGSEATYESGFVIDKFPISRPNLTFSTLTVSNMSPEDSSIYLCSVDAGTGVVNTFGSGTRLTVV.

This chain links TRBV14 with TRBJ1-1, with TRBD1 as a possible D gene (6 bases). Trimming took off 1 base at V and 7 bases at J, with 13 bases between the two ends. CDR1 SGHDN and CDR2 FVKESK come from the germline V gene. The CDR3 sequence is 14 residues long. CDR3 residues: CASSQGQGLGEAFF. CDR3 nucleotides: TGTGCCAGCAGCCAAGGGCAGGGGTTAGGTGAAGCTTTCTTT. The variable domain in full, with the rest retrieved from reference TRBV14 and TRBJ1-1, is EAGVTQFPSHSVIEKGQTVTLRCDPISGHDNLYWYRRVMGKEIKFLLHFVKESKQDESGMPNNRFLAERTGGTYSTLKVQPAELEDSGVYFCASSQGQGLGEAFFGQGTRLTVV.

V gene TRBV28 combines with J gene TRBJ1-1, with 8 bases identical to TRBD1. The CDR3 has 16 amino acids. Germline V gene lookup returns CDR1 MDHEN and CDR2 SYDVKM. Unmatched junction bases numbered 15, after V lost 6 bases and J lost 6 bases. CDR3 coding DNA: TGTGCCAGCAGCCCGGGACAGGAGGGCCGAAAGGCTGAAGCTTTCTTT. Translation gives CASSPGQEGRKAEAFF.

V is TRBV19 and J is TRBJ2-4; 8 bases map to TRBD2. V was pared by 3 bases and J by 1 base, with 5 bases of the junction left unmatched. Germline assignment: CDR1 LNHDA and CDR2 SQIVND (reference sequence). The CDR3 is 16 residues long. CDR3 coding DNA: TGTGCCAGTAGTATCATTGGCGGGGGGGCCAAAAACATTCAGTACTTC. Its translation is CASSIIGGGAKNIQYF.

The gene calls are TRBV10-3 and TRBJ2-5; 8 bases match TRBD1. This CDR3 region has 15 residues. Per the germline V gene, CDR1 is ENHRY and CDR2 is SYGVKD. Trimming took 8 bases from V and 2 from J; bases not matched to a gene: 10. For the CDR3, the DNA is TGTGCCATCGGACAGGGAGGAACCCGGCAAGAGACCCAGTACTTC. Translated, it gives CAIGQGGTRQETQYF.

The chain links TRBV19 to TRBJ1-4, with D possibly matching TRBD1 (6 bases). CDR3 length equals 15 residues. Germline loops: CDR1 LNHDA, CDR2 SQIVND (reference sequence). The V end was cut by 4 bases, the J end by 4 bases, with 13 bases between. The CDR3 loop is CASSRTDSGNEKLFF. As DNA, the CDR3 is TGTGCCAGTAGTAGGACGGACAGCGGTAATGAAAAACTGTTTTTT.

The chain links TRBV4-2 to TRBJ2-3; a weak D match, TRBD2 (6 bases). Trimming shortened V by 2 bases and J by 2 bases, and 20 bases separated the two germline ends. The CDR3 length is 18 residues. Germline V gives CDR1 LGHNA, CDR2 YNFKEQ. Here the CDR3 reads CASSQPVGGVGLTDTQYF. Here the CDR3 DNA reads TGTGCCAGCAGCCAACCAGTCGGGGGAGTAGGCCTCACAGATACGCAGTATTTT.

The chain uses TRBV9 and TRBJ1-2; 9 nucleotides line up with TRBD1. This CDR3 spans 13 amino acids. The V segment lost 4 bases and the J segment 8 bases; nucleotides outside the gene matches: 6. Germline values: CDR1 SGDLS, CDR2 YYNGEE. CDR3 amino acids: CASSTTGGWGYTF. CDR3 in DNA: TGTGCCAGCAGCACAACAGGGGGCTGGGGCTACACCTTC.

The chain combines TRBV5-1 with TRBJ2-5, with 9 bases lining up with TRBD2. V dropped 5 bases and J dropped 1; count of bases not matched to a gene: 9. Germline CDR1 SGHRS, CDR2 YFSETQ. The CDR3 extends over 16 amino acids. CDR3 loop: CASSLGGGLAQETQYF. CDR3 DNA sequence: TGCGCCAGCAGTTTAGGGGGGGGACTAGCCCAAGAGACCCAGTACTTC.

The V gene is TRBV7-6, the J gene TRBJ1-1; D is undetermined. There are 15 residues in the CDR3. Germline-derived CDR1 and CDR2 are SGHVS and FNYEAQ. Trimming pared 1 base from V and 4 bases from J, leaving 13 bases between. The CDR3 region is CASSLDVLVGTEAFF. The CDR3 nucleotides are TGTGCCAGCAGCTTAGACGTACTAGTGGGCACTGAAGCTTTCTTT.